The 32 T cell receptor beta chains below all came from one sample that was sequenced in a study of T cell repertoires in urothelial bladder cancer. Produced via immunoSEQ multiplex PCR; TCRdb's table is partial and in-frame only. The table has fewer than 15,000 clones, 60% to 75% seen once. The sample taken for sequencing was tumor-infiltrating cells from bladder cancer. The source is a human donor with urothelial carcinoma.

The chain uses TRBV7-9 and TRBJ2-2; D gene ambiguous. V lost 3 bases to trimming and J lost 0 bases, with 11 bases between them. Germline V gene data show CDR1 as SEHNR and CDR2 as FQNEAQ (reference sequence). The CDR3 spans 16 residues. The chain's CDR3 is CASSFLPQANTGELFF. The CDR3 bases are TGTGCCAGCAGCTTTCTACCCCAGGCGAACACCGGGGAGCTGTTTTTT.

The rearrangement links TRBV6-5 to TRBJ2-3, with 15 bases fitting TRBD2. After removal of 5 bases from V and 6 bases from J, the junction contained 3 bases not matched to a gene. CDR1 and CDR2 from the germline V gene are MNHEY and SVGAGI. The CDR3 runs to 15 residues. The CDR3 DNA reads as TGTGCCAGCAGTGGGACTAGCGGGGGGCGGGATACGCAGTATTTT. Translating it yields CASSGTSGGRDTQYF.

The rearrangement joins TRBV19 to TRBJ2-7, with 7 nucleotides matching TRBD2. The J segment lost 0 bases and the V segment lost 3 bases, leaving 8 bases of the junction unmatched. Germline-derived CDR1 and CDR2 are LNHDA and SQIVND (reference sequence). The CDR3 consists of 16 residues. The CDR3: CASSIRSGTTSYEQYF. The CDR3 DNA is TGTGCCAGTAGTATCCGTTCCGGGACTACCTCCTACGAGCAGTACTTC.

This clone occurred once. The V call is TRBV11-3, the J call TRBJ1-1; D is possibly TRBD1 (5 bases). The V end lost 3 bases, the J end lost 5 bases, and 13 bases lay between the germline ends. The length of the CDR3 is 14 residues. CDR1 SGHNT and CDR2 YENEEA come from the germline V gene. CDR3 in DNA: TGTGCCAGCAGCTTCGGGACCCCCTTGACTGAAGCTTTCTTT. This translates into CASSFGTPLTEAFF.

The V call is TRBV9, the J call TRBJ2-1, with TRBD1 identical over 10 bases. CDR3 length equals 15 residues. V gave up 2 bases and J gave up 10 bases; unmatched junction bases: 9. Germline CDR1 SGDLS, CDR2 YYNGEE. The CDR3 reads CASSVTPTGGVEQFF. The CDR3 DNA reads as TGTGCCAGCAGCGTCACTCCGACAGGGGGCGTAGAGCAGTTCTTC. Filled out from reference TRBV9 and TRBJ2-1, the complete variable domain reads DSGVTQTPKHLITATGQRVTLRCSPRSGDLSVYWYQQSLDQGLQFLIQYYNGEERAKGNILERFSAQQFPDLHSELNLSSLELGDSALYFCASSVTPTGGVEQFFGPGTRLTVL.

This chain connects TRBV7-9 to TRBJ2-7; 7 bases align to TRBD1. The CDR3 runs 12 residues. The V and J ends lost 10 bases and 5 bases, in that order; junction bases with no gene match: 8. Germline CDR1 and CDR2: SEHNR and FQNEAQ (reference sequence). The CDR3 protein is CATEGAVDEQYF. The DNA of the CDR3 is TGTGCCACCGAGGGGGCAGTAGACGAGCAGTACTTC.

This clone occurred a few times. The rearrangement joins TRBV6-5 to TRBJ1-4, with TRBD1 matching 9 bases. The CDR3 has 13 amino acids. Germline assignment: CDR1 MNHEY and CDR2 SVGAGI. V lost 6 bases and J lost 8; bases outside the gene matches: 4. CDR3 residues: CASRGTGREKLFF. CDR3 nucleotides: TGTGCCAGCAGGGGGACAGGGAGAGAAAAACTGTTTTTT.

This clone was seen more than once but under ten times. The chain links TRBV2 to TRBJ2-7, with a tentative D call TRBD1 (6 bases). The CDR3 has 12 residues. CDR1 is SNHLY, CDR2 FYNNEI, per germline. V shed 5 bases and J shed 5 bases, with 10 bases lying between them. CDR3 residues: CASSRQVHEQYF. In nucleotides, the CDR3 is TGTGCCAGCAGTAGACAGGTCCACGAGCAGTACTTC.

CDR3 sequence reads: CASSLGFTYEQYV. The DNA for the CDR3 is TGTGCCAGCAGCTTAGGATTCACCTACGAGCAGTACGTC. The rearrangement uses TRBV5-6 and TRBJ2-7, with no clear D. Trimming stripped 2 bases from V and 2 bases from J, with 8 bases between. There are 13 residues in the CDR3. The germline V gene has CDR1 SGHDT and CDR2 YYEEEE.

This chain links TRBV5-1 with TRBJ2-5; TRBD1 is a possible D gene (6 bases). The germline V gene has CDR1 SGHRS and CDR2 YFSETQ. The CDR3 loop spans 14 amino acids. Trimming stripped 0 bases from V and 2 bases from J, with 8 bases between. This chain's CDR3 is CASSLVGAQETQYF. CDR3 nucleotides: TGCGCCAGCAGCTTGGTGGGGGCACAAGAGACCCAGTACTTC.

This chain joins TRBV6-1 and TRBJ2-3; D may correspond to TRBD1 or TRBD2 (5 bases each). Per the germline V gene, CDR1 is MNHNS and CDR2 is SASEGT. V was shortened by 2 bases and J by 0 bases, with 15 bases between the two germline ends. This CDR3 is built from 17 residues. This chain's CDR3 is CASSEWGLSSSTDTQYF. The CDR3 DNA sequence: TGTGCCAGCAGTGAATGGGGGTTGAGTAGTAGCACAGATACGCAGTATTTT.

This chain's CDR3 is CATSRDPSPGSGNTIYF. The CDR3, as DNA: TGTGCCACCAGCAGAGATCCTTCGCCAGGGTCTGGAAACACCATATATTTT. This chain joins TRBV15 and TRBJ1-3; a possible D gene is TRBD1 (5 bases). CDR1 is LNHNV, CDR2 YYDKDF, per germline (reference sequence). This CDR3 spans 17 amino acids. Between the trimmed V and J ends, which lost 0 bases and 1 base, there was a span of 13 bases.

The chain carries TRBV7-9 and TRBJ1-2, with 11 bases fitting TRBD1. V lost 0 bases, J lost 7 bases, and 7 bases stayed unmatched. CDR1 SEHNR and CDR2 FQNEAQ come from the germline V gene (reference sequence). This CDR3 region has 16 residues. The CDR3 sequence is CASSLAGTGGSAGYTF. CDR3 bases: TGTGCCAGCAGCTTAGCAGGGACAGGGGGATCGGCTGGCTACACCTTC.

DNA of the CDR3: TGTGCCAGCAGACCCATTCCGGGACAGGCTTACAATGAGCAGTTCTTC. Protein product: CASRPIPGQAYNEQFF. V and J are TRBV6-4 and TRBJ2-1; 8 bases are a match to TRBD1. The CDR3 has 16 residues. Trimming cost V 6 bases and J 4 bases; bases outside gene matches: 11. Germline CDR1 MRHNA, CDR2 SNTAGT.

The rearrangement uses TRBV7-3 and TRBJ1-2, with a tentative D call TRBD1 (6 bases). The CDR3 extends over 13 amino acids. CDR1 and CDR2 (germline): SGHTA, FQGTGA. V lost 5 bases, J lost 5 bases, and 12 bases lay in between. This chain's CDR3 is CASSQGPGYGYTF. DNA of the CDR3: TGTGCCAGCAGCCAGGGGCCGGGGTATGGCTACACCTTC.

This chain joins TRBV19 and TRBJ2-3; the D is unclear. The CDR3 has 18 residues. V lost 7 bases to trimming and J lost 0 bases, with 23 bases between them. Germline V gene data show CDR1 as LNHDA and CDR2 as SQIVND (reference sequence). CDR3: CASNSIDTTIPSTDTQYF. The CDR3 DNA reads TGTGCCAGTAATAGTATTGACACCACAATCCCTAGCACAGATACGCAGTATTTT.

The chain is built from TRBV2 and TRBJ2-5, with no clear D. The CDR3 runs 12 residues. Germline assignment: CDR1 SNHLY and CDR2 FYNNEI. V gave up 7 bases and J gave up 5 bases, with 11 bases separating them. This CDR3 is CASKAVLETQYF. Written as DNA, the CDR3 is TGTGCCAGCAAGGCGGTCCTGGAGACCCAGTACTTC.

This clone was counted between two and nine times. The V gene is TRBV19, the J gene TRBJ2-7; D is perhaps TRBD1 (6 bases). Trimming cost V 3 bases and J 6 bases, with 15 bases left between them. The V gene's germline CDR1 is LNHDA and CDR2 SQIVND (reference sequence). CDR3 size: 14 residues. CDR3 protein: CASSIQGNLGEQYF. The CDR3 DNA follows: TGTGCCAGTAGTATCCAGGGGAACTTGGGCGAGCAGTACTTC.

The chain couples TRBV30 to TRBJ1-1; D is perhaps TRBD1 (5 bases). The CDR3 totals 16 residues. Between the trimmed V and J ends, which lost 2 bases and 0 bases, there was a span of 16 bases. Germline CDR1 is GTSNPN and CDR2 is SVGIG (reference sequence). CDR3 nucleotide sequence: TGTGCCTGGAGTCCCCGGACATTCTACATGAACACTGAAGCTTTCTTT. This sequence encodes CAWSPRTFYMNTEAFF.

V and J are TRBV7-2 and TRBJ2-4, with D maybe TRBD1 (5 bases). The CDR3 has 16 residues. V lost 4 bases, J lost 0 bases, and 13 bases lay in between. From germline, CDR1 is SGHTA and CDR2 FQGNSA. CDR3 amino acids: CASSSQGTLAKNIQYF. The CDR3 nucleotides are TGTGCCAGCAGCTCCCAGGGAACACTAGCCAAAAACATTCAGTACTTC.

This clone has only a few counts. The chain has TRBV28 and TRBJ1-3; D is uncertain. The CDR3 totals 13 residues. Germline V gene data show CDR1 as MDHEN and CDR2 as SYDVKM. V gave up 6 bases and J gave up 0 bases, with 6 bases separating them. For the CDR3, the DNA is TGTGCCAGCAGCGGTGGCTCTGGAAACACCATATATTTT. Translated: CASSGGSGNTIYF.

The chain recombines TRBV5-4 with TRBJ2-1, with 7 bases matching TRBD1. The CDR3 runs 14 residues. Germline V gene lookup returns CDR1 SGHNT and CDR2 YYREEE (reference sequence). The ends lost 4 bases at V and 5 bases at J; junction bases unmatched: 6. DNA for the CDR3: TGTGCCAGCAGCCAACAGGACAGGCACAATGAGCAGTTCTTC. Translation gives CASSQQDRHNEQFF.

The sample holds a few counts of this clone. The chain's CDR3 is CASSENGAGDGYTF. The CDR3 coding sequence is TGTGCCAGCAGTGAAAATGGGGCGGGAGATGGCTACACCTTC. This chain connects TRBV2 to TRBJ1-2, with a weak D call TRBD1 (5 bases). This CDR3 has 14 residues. V dropped 2 bases and J dropped 6 bases, with 13 bases sitting between them. Germline values: CDR1 SNHLY, CDR2 FYNNEI. Full variable domain (outside the CDR3, taken from reference TRBV2 and TRBJ1-2): EPEVTQTPSHQVTQMGQEVILRCVPISNHLYFYWYRQILGQKVEFLVSFYNNEISEKSEIFDDQFSVERPDGSNFTLKIRSTKLEDSAMYFCASSENGAGDGYTFGSGTRLTVV.

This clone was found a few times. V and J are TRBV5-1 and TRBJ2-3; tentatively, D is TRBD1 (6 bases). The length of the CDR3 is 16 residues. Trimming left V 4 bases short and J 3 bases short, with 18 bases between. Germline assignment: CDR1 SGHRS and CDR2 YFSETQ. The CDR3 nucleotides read TGCGCCAGCAGCACCGGGGACCTGAGGGGGACAGATACGCAGTATTTT. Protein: CASSTGDLRGTDTQYF.

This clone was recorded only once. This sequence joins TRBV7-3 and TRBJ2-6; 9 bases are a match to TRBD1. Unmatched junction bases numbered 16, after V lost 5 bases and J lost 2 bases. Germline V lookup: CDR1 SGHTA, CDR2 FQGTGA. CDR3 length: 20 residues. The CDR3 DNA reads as TGTGCCAGCAGCCGCTCCGGGACAGGGTCCCCTCTTACTGGGGCCAACGTCCTGACTTTC. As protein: CASSRSGTGSPLTGANVLTF.

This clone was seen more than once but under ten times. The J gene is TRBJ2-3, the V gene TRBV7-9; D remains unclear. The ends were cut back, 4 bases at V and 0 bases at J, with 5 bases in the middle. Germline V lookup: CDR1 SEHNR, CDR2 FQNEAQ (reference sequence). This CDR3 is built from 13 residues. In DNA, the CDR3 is TGTGCCAGCAGCTCGGGTAGCACAGATACGCAGTATTTT. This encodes CASSSGSTDTQYF.

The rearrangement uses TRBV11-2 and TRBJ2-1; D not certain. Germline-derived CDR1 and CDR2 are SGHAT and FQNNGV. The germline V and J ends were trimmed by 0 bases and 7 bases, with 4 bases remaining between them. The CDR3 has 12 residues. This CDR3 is CASSLEGNEQFF. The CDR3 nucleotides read TGTGCCAGCAGCTTAGAGGGGAATGAGCAGTTCTTC.

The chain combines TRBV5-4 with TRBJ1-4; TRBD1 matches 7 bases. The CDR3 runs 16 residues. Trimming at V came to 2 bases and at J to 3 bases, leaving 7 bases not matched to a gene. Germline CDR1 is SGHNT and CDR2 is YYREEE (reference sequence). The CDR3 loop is CASSFGAGTANEKLFF. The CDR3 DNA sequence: TGTGCCAGCAGCTTCGGAGCCGGGACAGCTAATGAAAAACTGTTTTTT.

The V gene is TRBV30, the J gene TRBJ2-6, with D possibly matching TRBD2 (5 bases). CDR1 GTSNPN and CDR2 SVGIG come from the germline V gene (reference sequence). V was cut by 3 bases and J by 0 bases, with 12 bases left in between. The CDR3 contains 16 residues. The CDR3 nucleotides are TGTGCCTGGAGGAGACACGGGAACTCTGGGGCCAACGTCCTGACTTTC. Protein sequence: CAWRRHGNSGANVLTF.

CDR3 DNA: TGTGCCAGCAGTTCGAGGGCACAGGGGACGCACTACCGGACCTATGGCTACACCTTC. Amino acids: CASSSRAQGTHYRTYGYTF. The chain couples TRBV27 to TRBJ1-2; 7 nucleotides match TRBD1. The J segment lost 4 bases and the V segment lost 4 bases, leaving 21 bases of the junction unmatched. The CDR3 covers 19 residues. Germline V gene data show CDR1 as MNHEY and CDR2 as SMNVEV (reference sequence).

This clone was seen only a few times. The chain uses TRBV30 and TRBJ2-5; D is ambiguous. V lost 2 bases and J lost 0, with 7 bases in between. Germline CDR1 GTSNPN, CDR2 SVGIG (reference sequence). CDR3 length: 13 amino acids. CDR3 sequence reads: CAWSLANQETQYF. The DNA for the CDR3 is TGTGCCTGGAGTCTGGCGAACCAAGAGACCCAGTACTTC.

The CDR3 coding sequence is TGTGCCAGCAGTCTACAGGGGGAGGACACCGGGGAGCTGTTTTTT. Translated, it gives CASSLQGEDTGELFF. The chain combines TRBV6-5 with TRBJ2-2; 8 bases align to TRBD1. The CDR3 spans 15 residues. Germline values: CDR1 MNHEY, CDR2 SVGAGI. With V trimmed by 5 bases and J by 3 bases, 5 bases remained unmatched.